This TCR beta chain was captured by sequencing in a study of cytomegalovirus exposure and HLA in healthy donors. V was cut by 6 bases and J by 0 bases, with 6 bases left in between. CDR3 length equals 14 residues. CDR1 is MNHEY, CDR2 SVGAGI, per germline. PCR was performed using 60 Vbeta and 13 Jbeta primers. Some clones are missing from TCRdb's copy, which holds only in-frame ones; the method was immunoSEQ multiplex PCR. The table has roughly 160,000 clones, 75% to 80% seen once. The donors gave bone marrow, and they were healthy. The study sampled nominally healthy donors, though unrecorded immune exposures were likely.

Sequencing was carried out using PBMCs. The chain couples TRBV6-5 to TRBJ1-6; unclear D gene. The source is a man aged 45-65 years in good health and CMV-seropositive. CDR3 sequence: CASSSPSYNSPLHF. The CDR3 nucleotides read TGTGCCAGCAGCTCCCCCTCCTATAATTCACCCCTCCACTTT.